This T cell receptor beta chain derives from a study of shared clonotypes between healthy human individuals. Study-wide results and limits: Clonotypes shared by all four sorted-subset donors had higher generation probabilities than non-shared clonotypes.

The CDR3 has 15 amino acids. Germline-derived CDR1 and CDR2 are MGHRA and YSYEKL. V was shortened by 1 base and J by 5 bases, with 12 bases between the two germline ends. About this clone: Its antigen is undetermined.

Using roughly 200 ng DNA, tens of thousands of T cell genomes, the sorted-subset replicate PCRs were run. Measured with immunoSEQ multiplex PCR; TCRdb has only the in-frame clones, and not every one. The table shows 1,100,000 or so clones, with 70% to 80% occurring only once. This rearrangement joins TRBV4-1 to TRBJ1-5, with no clear D. Sequenced material: memory CD4+ T cells from PBMCs. Documented subset: CD45RA-negative fraction. The source of this sequence is a young man in good health. Some clones in this sample may be carry-over from other donors' samples. The CDR3 DNA follows: TGCGCCAGCAGCCAAGTATGGGCGGTAGATCAGCCCCAGCATTTT. Encoded protein: CASSQVWAVDQPQHF.